These 27 T cell receptor beta chains were all obtained from the same sample, sequenced in a study of blood T cell repertoires in COVID-19. TCRdb's copy holds only in-frame clones and misses some; the assay was immunoSEQ multiplex PCR. The sample has over 150,000 clones, roughly 80% seen once. Sequenced sample: PBMCs or T cells enriched from blood (not recorded which). These TCRs come from a man aged 50-59 years who had recovered from COVID-19.

This clone appeared once. The CDR3, as DNA: TGTGCCAGCAGCCTGGGACAGCTCCACAATGAGCAGTTCTTC. Amino acids: CASSLGQLHNEQFF. This chain links TRBV7-2 with TRBJ2-1, with 7 bases lining up with TRBD1. Germline V lookup: CDR1 SGHTA, CDR2 FQGNSA. The J segment lost 5 bases and the V segment lost 5 bases, leaving 6 bases of the junction unmatched. CDR3 length: 14 amino acids.

Only a few counts were recorded for this clone. The CDR3 DNA follows: TGTGCCAGTAGCCAGACTAGCGGGGGGGCCCGAGAGACCCAGTACTTC. This sequence encodes CASSQTSGGARETQYF. The rearrangement joins TRBV19 to TRBJ2-5; TRBD2 matches 14 bases. The CDR3 loop spans 16 amino acids. CDR1 and CDR2 (germline): LNHDA, SQIVND (reference sequence). The V gene end was trimmed by 6 bases and the J gene end by 4 bases; junction bases not matched to a gene: 7.

The chain uses TRBV11-3 and TRBJ1-1; D is possibly TRBD1 (5 bases). The germline V gene encodes CDR1 SGHNT and CDR2 YENEEA. Trimming took 4 bases from V and 7 from J, leaving 13 bases between them. This CDR3 spans 13 amino acids. Here the CDR3 reads CASSSGRGYEAFF. The DNA of the CDR3 is TGTGCCAGCAGCTCCGGAAGGGGATATGAAGCTTTCTTT.

The CDR3 region is CASSQDLVAGQTYGYTF. The CDR3 DNA sequence: TGTGCCAGCAGCCAAGATTTAGTAGCGGGACAGACCTATGGCTACACCTTC. V and J are TRBV14 and TRBJ1-2, with TRBD1 matching over 7 bases. This CDR3 has 17 amino acids. Per the germline V gene, CDR1 is SGHDN and CDR2 is FVKESK. The trim removed 0 bases at V and 4 bases at J, leaving 11 bases unmatched.

The genes are TRBV7-8 and TRBJ1-6; no clear D. The germline CDR1 and CDR2 sequences are SGHVS and FQNEAQ. The V end lost 8 bases, the J end lost 6 bases, and 11 bases lay between the germline ends. CDR3 size: 13 residues. The CDR3: CASRRAVNSPLHF. The CDR3 DNA is TGTGCCAGCCGCCGGGCGGTTAATTCACCCCTCCACTTT.

The V and J genes are TRBV19 and TRBJ2-7; 8 bases match TRBD2. CDR1 LNHDA and CDR2 SQIVND come from the germline V gene (reference sequence). V shed 0 bases and J 3 bases; nucleotides not matched to a gene: 4. This CDR3 has 15 residues. For the CDR3, the DNA is TGTGCCAGTAGTATAGATGCCCGGGGGGGCTACGAGCAGTACTTC. This gives the protein CASSIDARGGYEQYF.

V and J are TRBV7-2 and TRBJ2-7, with 9 bases fitting TRBD1. The germline V gene encodes CDR1 SGHTA and CDR2 FQGNSA. V was clipped by 5 bases and J by 6 bases; unmatched bases: 8. The CDR3 totals 14 residues. The CDR3 sequence is CASSPGTGRSEQYF. In DNA, the CDR3 is TGTGCCAGCAGCCCCGGGACAGGGAGGTCCGAGCAGTACTTC. Filled out from reference TRBV7-2 and TRBJ2-7, the complete variable domain reads GAGVSQSPSNKVTEKGKDVELRCDPISGHTALYWYRQSLGQGLEFLIYFQGNSAPDKSGLPSDRFSAERTGGSVSTLTIQRTQQEDSAVYLCASSPGTGRSEQYFGPGTRLTVT.

The V call is TRBV7-2, the J call TRBJ1-5; 7 nucleotides agree with TRBD1. Germline V gene data show CDR1 as SGHTA and CDR2 as FQGNSA. V was pared by 4 bases and J by 8 bases, with 8 bases of the junction left unmatched. The CDR3 covers 14 residues. The CDR3 spells CASSYQTGTEPQHF. Here the CDR3 DNA reads TGTGCCAGCAGCTACCAGACAGGGACGGAGCCCCAGCATTTT. Full variable domain (outside the CDR3, taken from reference TRBV7-2 and TRBJ1-5): GAGVSQSPSNKVTEKGKDVELRCDPISGHTALYWYRQSLGQGLEFLIYFQGNSAPDKSGLPSDRFSAERTGGSVSTLTIQRTQQEDSAVYLCASSYQTGTEPQHFGDGTRLSIL.

The V and J genes are TRBV3-1 (or the pseudogene TRBV3-2) and TRBJ1-5; possible D gene TRBD1, 5 bases. This CDR3 is 13 amino acids long. The ends were cut back, 4 bases at V and 4 bases at J, with 8 bases in the middle. Germline CDR1 LGHDT, CDR2 YNNKEL (reference sequence). For the CDR3, the DNA is TGTGCCAGCAGCCGGGGCCTTAATCAGCCCCAGCATTTT. This codes for CASSRGLNQPQHF.

Relative to its sample, this clone is medium-sized. The CDR3 region has the DNA TGTGCCAGCAGCGAGGGACTAGGAAGGGACAATGAGCAGTTCTTC. It codes for CASSEGLGRDNEQFF. The gene calls are TRBV9 and TRBJ2-1, with 8 bases fitting TRBD2. The trim removed 3 bases at V and 5 bases at J, leaving 7 bases unmatched. CDR1 and CDR2 (germline): SGDLS, YYNGEE. This CDR3 is built from 15 residues. Based on the CDR3 plus reference TRBV9 and TRBJ2-1, the full variable domain is DSGVTQTPKHLITATGQRVTLRCSPRSGDLSVYWYQQSLDQGLQFLIQYYNGEERAKGNILERFSAQQFPDLHSELNLSSLELGDSALYFCASSEGLGRDNEQFFGPGTRLTVL.

V is TRBV28 and J is TRBJ2-1; 8 positions match TRBD2. Germline CDR1 is MDHEN and CDR2 is SYDVKM. CDR3 length: 15 residues. With V trimmed by 6 bases and J by 0 bases, 4 bases remained unmatched. The CDR3 DNA sequence: TGTGCCAGCAGGGTTGCGGGGGGCTCCTACAATGAGCAGTTCTTC. The encoded protein is CASRVAGGSYNEQFF.

In this sample, this clone turned up once. V usage is TRBV19 and J usage is TRBJ1-6, with D unresolved. Between the trimmed V and J ends, which lost 6 bases and 5 bases, there was a span of 8 bases. The CDR3 spans 13 residues. CDR1 and CDR2 (germline): LNHDA, SQIVND (reference sequence). The CDR3 loop reads CASSDTDNSPLHF. In nucleotides, the CDR3 is TGTGCCAGTAGCGATACAGATAATTCACCCCTCCACTTT.

The genes are TRBV2 and TRBJ2-7; 7 bases are shared with TRBD1. There are 15 residues in the CDR3. The V segment lost 6 bases and the J segment 0 bases; nucleotides outside the gene matches: 8. The germline V gene encodes CDR1 SNHLY and CDR2 FYNNEI. The CDR3 loop reads CASRLGTASSYEQYF. In DNA form, the CDR3 reads TGTGCCAGCAGGCTCGGGACAGCAAGCTCCTACGAGCAGTACTTC.

This chain links TRBV5-1 with TRBJ2-2; TRBD1 matches at 7 bases. The CDR3 is 15 amino acids. V was pared by 0 bases and J by 5 bases, with 4 bases of the junction left unmatched. The germline V gene encodes CDR1 SGHRS and CDR2 YFSETQ. CDR3 nucleotides: TGCGCCAGCAGCTTGGAGGGACAGCATACCGGGGAGCTGTTTTTT. This translates into CASSLEGQHTGELFF.

This chain uses TRBV2 with TRBJ1-5; D possibly corresponds to TRBD1 (6 bases). The V gene lost 6 bases and the J gene lost 3 bases, with 9 bases spanning the gap. Germline lookup yields CDR1 SNHLY and CDR2 FYNNEI. The CDR3 is made up of 13 amino acids. The CDR3 protein is CASRGQINQPQHF. For the CDR3, the DNA is TGTGCCAGCAGAGGACAGATCAATCAGCCCCAGCATTTT.

This clone was seen a single time. The CDR3 DNA follows: TGTGCCAGCAGCCAAGATCCTAACCCGACAGGGGGTGACTATGGCTACACCTTC. Amino acid sequence: CASSQDPNPTGGDYGYTF. V is TRBV4-2 and J is TRBJ1-2, with TRBD1 identical over 9 bases. The ends lost 0 bases at V and 3 bases at J; junction bases unmatched: 11. Germline V CDR1 and CDR2: LGHNA, YNFKEQ. There are 18 residues in the CDR3.

This clone was seen at least ten times. The rearrangement uses TRBV10-3 and TRBJ1-5, with D possibly matching TRBD1 (6 bases). Looked up from germline, CDR1 is ENHRY and CDR2 is SYGVKD. CDR3 length: 17 residues. V was shortened by 0 bases and J by 3 bases, with 15 bases between the two germline ends. The CDR3 DNA is TGTGCCATCAGTGAGTCACCGGGCGGGGGCTACAATCAGCCCCAGCATTTT. It codes for CAISESPGGGYNQPQHF.

The chain combines TRBV7-2 with TRBJ2-3; no clear D gene. This CDR3 spans 15 amino acids. Germline CDR1 is SGHTA and CDR2 is FQGNSA. V was pared by 0 bases and J by 2 bases, with 9 bases between. Here the CDR3 reads CASSLALLDTDTQYF. In DNA form, the CDR3 reads TGTGCCAGCAGCTTAGCACTACTCGACACAGATACGCAGTATTTT.

The rearrangement joins TRBV5-5 to TRBJ1-2, with D uncertain. The CDR3 has 15 residues. The germline V gene has CDR1 SGHKS and CDR2 YYEKEE (reference sequence). The V and J ends lost 0 bases and 4 bases respectively, with 13 bases between them. The CDR3 sequence: CASSLEVGDSYGYTF. Here the CDR3 DNA reads TGTGCCAGCAGCTTGGAAGTTGGAGACTCCTATGGCTACACCTTC. Full variable domain (outside the CDR3, taken from reference TRBV5-5 and TRBJ1-2): DAGVTQSPTHLIKTRGQQVTLRCSPISGHKSVSWYQQVLGQGPQFIFQYYEKEERGRGNFPDRFSARQFPNYSSELNVNALLLGDSALYLCASSLEVGDSYGYTFGSGTRLTVV.

V is TRBV14 and J is TRBJ1-3; D is ambiguous. V was clipped by 4 bases and J by 5 bases, with 6 bases between them. CDR1 is SGHDN, CDR2 FVKESK, per germline. CDR3 length: 12 amino acids. The DNA of the CDR3 is TGTGCCAGCAGCCGTGGCAGAAACACCATATATTTT. Translated: CASSRGRNTIYF.

This chain uses TRBV19 with TRBJ1-1, with a weak D call TRBD1 (6 bases). The CDR3 runs to 13 residues. Per the germline V gene, CDR1 is LNHDA and CDR2 is SQIVND (reference sequence). With 7 bases removed from V and 2 bases from J, the gap between germline ends came to 11 bases. The CDR3 DNA is TGTGCCAGTAAGTTAGGGGGAAACACTGAAGCTTTCTTT. It is translated as CASKLGGNTEAFF.

This clone is termed medium-sized (0.01 to 0.1%). Other DNA sequences in the sample encode the same CDR3. The chain has TRBV13 and TRBJ2-3; 8 bases match TRBD1. This CDR3 region has 12 residues. V was pared by 5 bases and J by 6 bases, with 1 base of the junction left unmatched. Germline V gene data show CDR1 as PRHDT and CDR2 as FYEKMQ (reference sequence). CDR3 in amino acids: CASSRQGDTQYF. The CDR3 nucleotides read TGTGCCAGCAGCAGACAGGGGGATACGCAGTATTTT.

This clone has only a few counts. The chain carries TRBV5-5 and TRBJ1-1; D is uncertain. Between the trimmed V and J ends, which lost 0 bases and 2 bases, there was a span of 5 bases. The length of the CDR3 is 13 residues. CDR1 SGHKS and CDR2 YYEKEE come from the germline V gene (reference sequence). This CDR3 reads CASSLVRNTEAFF. The CDR3 coding sequence is TGTGCCAGCAGCTTGGTGAGAAACACTGAAGCTTTCTTT. Full variable domain (remainder filled in from reference TRBV5-5 and TRBJ1-1): DAGVTQSPTHLIKTRGQQVTLRCSPISGHKSVSWYQQVLGQGPQFIFQYYEKEERGRGNFPDRFSARQFPNYSSELNVNALLLGDSALYLCASSLVRNTEAFFGQGTRLTVV.

V gene TRBV6-5 combines with J gene TRBJ1-5, with 12 positions matching TRBD1. This CDR3 has 15 amino acids. V lost 8 bases, J lost 13 bases, and 15 bases stayed unmatched. Germline CDR1 reads MNHEY; CDR2 reads SVGAGI. CDR3: CASSPTGTGGSLQHF. CDR3 DNA: TGTGCCAGCTCTCCCACCGGGACAGGGGGCTCCCTTCAGCATTTT.

The rearrangement joins TRBV27 to TRBJ2-3; a weak D match, TRBD2 (5 bases). Germline V lookup: CDR1 MNHEY, CDR2 SMNVEV (reference sequence). This CDR3 is built from 15 residues. Trimming stripped 4 bases from V and 6 bases from J, with 17 bases between. CDR3 region: CASSSGLAWSDTQYF. CDR3 bases: TGTGCCAGCAGTTCCGGACTGGCGTGGTCGGATACGCAGTATTTT.

V gene TRBV20-1 combines with J gene TRBJ2-1; 8 bases are shared with TRBD2. This CDR3 region has 16 residues. Germline V CDR1 and CDR2: DFQATT, SNEGSKA (reference sequence). V lost 3 bases to trimming and J lost 0 bases; unmatched junction nucleotides: 7. The CDR3 spells CSASPGGASSYNEQFF. DNA of the CDR3: TGCAGTGCTAGTCCCGGGGGGGCCAGCTCCTACAATGAGCAGTTCTTC.

The rearrangement joins TRBV7-9 to TRBJ1-2; D gene unclear. Trimming stripped 1 base from V and 7 bases from J, with 16 bases between. Germline CDR1 is SEHNR and CDR2 is FQNEAQ (reference sequence). The length of the CDR3 is 15 residues. The CDR3: CASSLGGGGPGGYTF. DNA for the CDR3: TGTGCCAGCAGCTTAGGGGGAGGAGGGCCCGGTGGCTACACCTTC.